This is a list of T cell receptor beta chains from one sample in a study of blood T cells in healthy people across ages. TCRdb fed the 5' RACE reads into MiXCR, producing one record per CDR3 protein. This sample yields about 970,000 distinct CDR3 sequences, of which roughly 51% are seen a single time; about 20% belongs to the top ten. Sequencing used blood. These receptor sequences come from a woman aged 55-69 years in good health. Each CDR3 is given with its conserved first and last residue. D genes are given only for firm matches. The size of a clone is reported for some rows only, either as once, few or many, or as a class for expanded clones.

V gene,clone size,D gene,J gene,CDR3 DNA,CDR3 protein
TRBV29-1,few,.,TRBJ2-7,TGCAGCGTTGAAGATGGGGTCGGCGGCAAAACCTACGAGCAGTACTTC,CSVEDGVGGKTYEQYF
TRBV9,few,.,TRBJ2-4,TGTGCCAGCGCGGGAATTAGAGAAAACATTCAGTACTTC,CASAGIRENIQYF
TRBV28,.,.,TRBJ2-3,TGTGCCAGCAGTTTCCCTAGAGTAAAGGGCCAGGAGGATACGCAGTATTTT,CASSFPRVKGQEDTQYF
TRBV15,.,.,TRBJ2-7,TGTGCCACCAGCAGAGTCAGGGGGGGTTACGAGCAGTACTTC,CATSRVRGGYEQYF
TRBV4-1,.,.,TRBJ2-7,TGCGCCAGCAGCCAAGTTGTTGCGGAAACCTACGAGCAGTACTTC,CASSQVVAETYEQYF
TRBV12-3/TRBV12-4,few,.,TRBJ2-5,TGTGCCAGCAGCACCCTCGACGGAAGGTACCAAGAGACCCAGTACTTC,CASSTLDGRYQETQYF
TRBV10-3,.,TRBD2,TRBJ2-3,TGTGCCATCAGGAGGGGGCTAGCGGGAGCAGATACGCAGTATTTT,CAIRRGLAGADTQYF
TRBV12-3/TRBV12-4,.,.,TRBJ1-2,TGTGCCAGCAGCGCCTTGGAAGCTAACTATGGCTACACCTTC,CASSALEANYGYTF
TRBV20-1,few,.,TRBJ2-1,TGCAGTGCTAGGGGCCCACTAGGGCGCTCCTACAATGAGCAGTTCTTC,CSARGPLGRSYNEQFF
TRBV20-1,.,TRBD2,TRBJ2-7,TGCAGTGCCCTCGGGGGGGTGTTCGACACCCAGTACTTC,CSALGGVFDTQYF
TRBV29-1,.,TRBD1,TRBJ2-3,TGCAGCGTTAAGACAGGGTGGCAGTATTTT,CSVKTGWQYF
TRBV4-3,.,TRBD2,TRBJ2-3,TGCGCCAGCAGCCAAGAGGAGACTAGCGGGAGACCATGGGGCGCAGATACGCAGTATTTT,CASSQEETSGRPWGADTQYF
TRBV7-8,.,.,TRBJ2-3,TGTGCCAGCAAGGTAGCAGATACGCAGTATTTT,CASKVADTQYF
TRBV7-2,.,.,TRBJ2-6,TGTGCCAGCAGCTTAGCGCTTCCCTCGGGGGCCAACGTCCTGACTTTC,CASSLALPSGANVLTF
TRBV4-3,few,TRBD2,TRBJ2-3,TGCGCCAGCAGCCAATATGCGGGCGGGGGGGTAGCAGATACGCAGTATTTT,CASSQYAGGGVADTQYF
TRBV6-2/TRBV6-3,.,.,TRBJ2-5,TGTGCCAGCAGTTACCGGTCGGAGGGCGGACAGTACTTC,CASSYRSEGGQYF
TRBV3-1,.,TRBD2,TRBJ2-5,TGTGCCAGCAGCCGTAGAGGCGGGGGACCCCAAGAGACCCAGTACTTC,CASSRRGGGPQETQYF
TRBV7-9,few,.,TRBJ2-7,TGTGCCAGCAGCTCTAAGACCGTTTCCTACGAGCAGTACTTC,CASSSKTVSYEQYF
TRBV12-3/TRBV12-4,.,TRBD2,TRBJ2-2,TGTGCCAGCAGACCCGGGACTAGCGGGATTGGGGAGCTGTTTTTT,CASRPGTSGIGELFF
TRBV29-1,few,.,TRBJ2-1,TGCAGCGTTGGACCATATGAGCAGTTCTTC,CSVGPYEQFF
TRBV4-1,.,TRBD2,TRBJ2-3,TGCGCCAGCAGCGGGCTAGCGGGGTACACAGATACGCAGTATTTT,CASSGLAGYTDTQYF
TRBV7-7,few,TRBD2,TRBJ2-5,TGTGCCAGTCAACTAGCGGGAGGGAGAGAGACCCAGTACTTC,CASQLAGGRETQYF
TRBV4-2,.,TRBD2,TRBJ2-1,TGTGCCAGCAGCCAAGATAGCGGGAGGGGGAGTGAGCAGTTCTTC,CASSQDSGRGSEQFF
TRBV18,few,TRBD1,TRBJ1-2,TGTGCCAGCTCACCATCGGACAGGAGCTATGGCTACACCTTC,CASSPSDRSYGYTF
TRBV27,few,.,TRBJ1-2,TGTGCCAGCAGTTTAGGCGGCAGGGGATACGGCTACACCTTC,CASSLGGRGYGYTF
TRBV6-1,few,TRBD1,TRBJ2-7,TGTGCCAGCAGTGAGGGACAGGGGAGGACCTACGAGCAGTACTTC,CASSEGQGRTYEQYF
TRBV27,many,.,TRBJ2-7,TGTGCCAGCAGCTTAAGTCCCTCCTACGAGCAGTACTTC,CASSLSPSYEQYF
TRBV3-1,.,TRBD2,TRBJ2-7,TGTGCCAGCAGCCCCAGCGGGAGGGCCAGTTCCTACGAGCAGTACTTC,CASSPSGRASSYEQYF
TRBV6-6,few,.,TRBJ2-3,TGTGCCAGCAGACTTATGGGACTTTCAGATACGCAGTATTTT,CASRLMGLSDTQYF
TRBV2,.,TRBD1,TRBJ1-6,TGTGCCAGCAGTGCTCTTACAGGGGGCAATTCACCCCTCCACTTT,CASSALTGGNSPLHF
TRBV20-1,few,.,TRBJ1-4,TGCAGTGCTTTACAAACGATCGGTGAAGAAAAACTGTTTTTT,CSALQTIGEEKLFF
TRBV14,.,.,TRBJ2-7,TGTGCCAGCAGCCAAGAACTAAAGACCTACGAGCAGTACTTC,CASSQELKTYEQYF
TRBV5-1,.,.,TRBJ1-1,TGCGCCAGCACGTCGGGGGTGAACACTGAAGCTTTCTTT,CASTSGVNTEAFF
TRBV9,.,TRBD2,TRBJ2-7,TGTGCCAGCAGCCAACTAGCGGGAGAGGGCAATGAGCAGTACTTC,CASSQLAGEGNEQYF
TRBV12-3/TRBV12-4,.,.,TRBJ2-1,TGTGCCAGCAGTTTTCCAATTGACCTGGCGGGAATTAACAATGAGCAGTTCTTC,CASSFPIDLAGINNEQFF
TRBV25-1,.,.,TRBJ2-7,TGTGCCAGCAGTGATGTTAACAACTACGAGCAGTACTTC,CASSDVNNYEQYF
TRBV2,few,.,TRBJ2-3,TGTGCCAGCAAACAGGGAGGAACAGATACGCAGTATTTT,CASKQGGTDTQYF
TRBV5-4,.,.,TRBJ2-5,TGTGCCAGCAGCCAGGACCTCATAAGAATGGAGACCCAGTACTTC,CASSQDLIRMETQYF
TRBV25-1,few,.,TRBJ2-7,TGTGCCAGCAGTGAATTTCAGCCAGGCTACGAGCAGTACTTC,CASSEFQPGYEQYF
TRBV20-1,.,.,TRBJ2-1,TGCAGTGCGAATATCGTCATTGAGCAGTTCTTC,CSANIVIEQFF
TRBV24-1,.,.,TRBJ2-6,TGTGCCACCAGTGATCGACCTAATCCTGGGGCCAACGTCCTGACTTTC,CATSDRPNPGANVLTF
TRBV9,.,.,TRBJ2-3,TGTGCCAGCACTTCATCGAACACAGATACGCAGTATTTT,CASTSSNTDTQYF
TRBV29-1,many,TRBD2,TRBJ2-1,TGCAGCGTTGGAGGGAGGGCTGCTTACAATGAGCAGTTCTTC,CSVGGRAAYNEQFF
TRBV20-1,.,TRBD1,TRBJ1-2,TGCAGTGCTGCCCAGGGGACAGATGGCTACACCTTC,CSAAQGTDGYTF